This T cell receptor (beta chain) was captured by sequencing in a study of CD8+CD57+ T cells in acquired aplastic anemia. Study overall: The DNA of sorted CD4+ and CD8+ cells averaged approximately 3.2 ug.

The authors sequenced patients whose flow cytometry had shown CD8+CD57+ cell expansion. CDR1 SNHLY and CDR2 FYNNEI come from the germline V gene. The CDR3 consists of 14 residues. Trimming at V came to 5 bases and at J to 4 bases, leaving 5 bases not matched to a gene. Genomic DNA templated the TCR beta VDJ and CDR3 profiling. MiXCR, run by TCRdb on the reads, gives a single entry per CDR3 protein. Of 150,000 to 200,000 distinct CDR3 sequences listed, 45% to 55% are singletons. Study outcomes and limitations: A significant difference in CD8+ Simpson's diversity between patients and controls was not found. Patients and controls shared under 30 CD8+ CDR3 sequences, highly expressed in patients.

Details on this clonotype: The antigen is undetermined.

This clonotype originated in a human donor with aplastic anemia. Sequencing was done on a sample of sorted CD4+, CD8+, or CD8+CD57+ T cells (not recorded which) from PBMCs. J is TRBJ1-1 and V is TRBV2, with 9 positions matching TRBD1. DNA of the CDR3: TGTGCCAGCAGTCGGACAGGGGAGACCACTGAAGCTTTCTTT. It translates to CASSRTGETTEAFF.